The present entry profiles one TCR beta chain with its context. What it recognizes is unknown. This sample was taken from a study of cytomegalovirus exposure and HLA in healthy donors. About the study: The same platform was used for the 110 or so validation repertoires as for the 666 first-cohort repertoires, as reported in a later analysis. Findings of the study overall: In vitro experiments confirmed that a few CMV-associated chains were specific for CMV antigens. In the 95 to 150 validation repertoires, a later analysis found that first-cohort TCR clusters tended to co-occur.

The protocol was immunoSEQ multiplex PCR, while the TCRdb copy is restricted to in-frame clones and leaves out a portion. Among hundreds of thousands of clones, 70% to 90% were seen once, and the ten largest hold roughly 0.8%. Per germline, CDR1 LNHDA and CDR2 SQIVND (reference sequence). The CDR3 consists of 14 residues. Between the trimmed V and J ends, which lost 3 bases and 7 bases, there was a span of 13 bases. The sample comprised PBMCs. The TCR sequence derives from a woman between 18 and 29 years old in good health and CMV-seronegative. This chain links TRBV19 with TRBJ2-1; D gene ambiguous. CDR3 in amino acids: CASSMLAPRNEQFF. CDR3 DNA: TGTGCCAGTAGTATGCTGGCCCCCCGAAATGAGCAGTTCTTC.